The rows below give T cell receptor beta chains drawn from one sample of a study of regulatory T cells in long-lasting Graves disease. TCRdb re-derived calls from the multiplex PCR reads in MiXCR, one entry per CDR3 protein. The sample has around 450,000 distinct CDR3 sequences; 15% to 20% are singletons. A further study also used this sample, focusing on T cells in Graves' hyperthyroidism and ophthalmopathy.

The sequencing used peripheral blood mononuclear cells (PBMCs), collected at new diagnosis, from a patient treated with antithyroid drugs. The receptors stem from a man aged 35-49 years with Graves disease. CDR3s include the opening cysteine and the closing phenylalanine or tryptophan.

V gene,J gene,CDR3 protein
TRBV6-1,TRBJ2-5,CASSPWGPAEETQYF
TRBV20-1,TRBJ2-1,CSASASGVDEQFF
TRBV30,TRBJ2-5,CAFDIAGARQETQYF
TRBV6-6,TRBJ1-1,CASSYSAGPGTEAFF
TRBV20-1,TRBJ2-6,CSARQLTGPITGANVLTF
TRBV4-1,TRBJ2-5,CASSAGLAGGRETQYF
TRBV20-1,TRBJ2-1,CSARLRGSYNEQFF
TRBV12-5,TRBJ1-5,CASAGGGGNQPQHF
TRBV6-1,TRBJ1-2,CASRRSGQGANYGYTF
TRBV18,TRBJ2-1,CASSPRPSEHNEQFF
TRBV6-2/TRBV6-3,TRBJ2-4,CASSRPGVDGQNIQYF
TRBV19,TRBJ2-7,CASSMTGPGQGYEQYF
TRBV12-3/TRBV12-4,TRBJ2-2,CASSIKSGSGGELFF
TRBV6-5,TRBJ1-1,CASSYLRGTEAFF
TRBV6-5,TRBJ2-7,CASSYSRLTSYEQYF
TRBV4-1,TRBJ2-3,CASSQWSPETQYF
TRBV15,TRBJ1-2,CATLGPGGNYGYTF
TRBV24-1,TRBJ2-1,CATQEPTRADEQFF
TRBV4-2,TRBJ1-6,CASSQVVNSPLHF
TRBV12-3/TRBV12-4,TRBJ1-5,CASSLGTPWGNQPQHF
TRBV5-1,TRBJ2-6,CASSLAISGANVLTF
TRBV28,TRBJ2-7,CASSGSGPPRAYEQYF
TRBV2,TRBJ1-5,CASSEVWDQPQHF
TRBV7-3,TRBJ2-1,CASSLTGGGRASYNEQFF
TRBV7-2,TRBJ2-1,CASSPRGTSSYNEQFF
TRBV30,TRBJ2-7,CAFASEGPYEQYF
TRBV6-2/TRBV6-3,TRBJ2-1,CASSYSGLAGSPSYNEQFF
TRBV10-2,TRBJ2-2,CASRAPRGRLETGELFF
TRBV11-2,TRBJ2-1,CASSLVASTEYNEQFF
TRBV5-5,TRBJ2-3,CASSEGGTYGTDTQYF
TRBV3-1,TRBJ1-2,CASSQEGGYTF
TRBV24-1,TRBJ2-3,CATEDRPNTDTQYF
TRBV20-1,TRBJ2-7,CSAGGGLSSYEQYF
TRBV24-1,TRBJ2-5,CATSDPGQPQETQYF
TRBV20-1,TRBJ2-1,CSARDGRGLRNEQFF
TRBV5-4,TRBJ2-7,CASSSGLTYEQYF
TRBV30,TRBJ2-5,CAWSVRGTGGWQETQYF
TRBV18,TRBJ2-1,CASSPREGHMNEQFF
TRBV20-1,TRBJ2-2,CSASRLAGGTGELFF
TRBV13,TRBJ2-7,CASSLRQGNYEQYF
TRBV6-5,TRBJ2-1,CASSSQKTPGLAGGFEQFF
TRBV20-1,TRBJ2-1,CSARDRTSGSYNEQFF
TRBV28,TRBJ2-7,CASSLRWEQYF
TRBV2,TRBJ2-1,CASSEVWTSLNEQFF
TRBV5-1,TRBJ2-1,CASSSRGRGNDEQFF
TRBV27,TRBJ2-1,CASRPGGSYNEQFF
TRBV12-3/TRBV12-4,TRBJ1-1,CASGPQIKNTEAFF
TRBV6-1,TRBJ2-3,CASSEAFGGRATDTQYF
TRBV5-1,TRBJ2-7,CASTKGGAGGGEQYF
TRBV28,TRBJ1-5,CASSFPPGTGINQPQHF
TRBV20-1,TRBJ2-3,CSALLAGRVNTQYF
TRBV20-1,TRBJ2-7,CSASRDGSYEQYF
TRBV15,TRBJ1-4,CATSRQGREKLFF
TRBV5-1,TRBJ2-7,CASSSGLAGVVYEQYF
TRBV4-1,TRBJ2-4,CASSQIRDRGPKNIQYF